Below, 24 T cell receptor beta chains from the same sample are listed, as sequenced in a study of T cell responses to AZD1222 COVID-19 vaccine. The data were produced by immunoSEQ multiplex PCR, yet TCRdb's version contains in-frame clones alone and is incomplete. The repertoire holds under 150,000 clones, with about nine tenths as singletons. The sequences come from peripheral blood, collected 28 days after the second AZD1222 dose. Receptor source: an adult who received the AZD1222 COVID-19 vaccine.

The gene calls are TRBV7-6 and TRBJ2-2, with 10 bases identical to TRBD2. The V gene's germline CDR1 is SGHVS and CDR2 FNYEAQ. The V gene end was trimmed by 4 bases and the J gene end by 0 bases; junction bases not matched to a gene: 14. The CDR3 consists of 20 residues. The CDR3 loop reads CASSSRSGLANLANTGELFF. The CDR3 DNA sequence: TGTGCCAGCAGCTCACGCTCGGGACTAGCGAACCTCGCGAACACCGGGGAGCTGTTTTTT. Using reference TRBV7-6 and TRBJ2-2 for the parts outside the CDR3, the full variable domain is GAGVSQSPRYKVTKRGQDVALRCDPISGHVSLYWYRQALGQGPEFLTYFNYEAQQDKSGLPNDRFSAERPEGSISTLTIQRTEQRDSAMYRCASSSRSGLANLANTGELFFGEGSRLTVL.

The V and J genes are TRBV28 and TRBJ1-5; D remains unclear. Germline CDR1 and CDR2: MDHEN and SYDVKM. This CDR3 has 14 amino acids. Trimming removed 2 bases from V and 2 bases from J, with 7 bases in between. CDR3 region: CASSLKVRNQPQHF. CDR3 sequence (DNA): TGTGCCAGCAGTTTAAAAGTCCGCAATCAGCCCCAGCATTTT.

The chain uses TRBV2 and TRBJ1-1, with 7 bases matching TRBD1. V lost 3 bases to trimming and J lost 1 base; unmatched junction nucleotides: 2. The CDR3 consists of 14 residues. Germline V gene lookup returns CDR1 SNHLY and CDR2 FYNNEI. CDR3 amino acids: CASSDSGGNTEAFF. As DNA, the CDR3 is TGTGCCAGCAGTGATTCAGGGGGGAACACTGAAGCTTTCTTT.

The rearrangement links TRBV10-3 to TRBJ1-1; 8 bases fit TRBD1. Germline CDR1 ENHRY, CDR2 SYGVKD. The CDR3 spans 15 residues. The ends lost 4 bases at V and 0 bases at J; junction bases unmatched: 4. In DNA form, the CDR3 reads TGTGCCATCAGTGGAGGGGACAGGCTGAACACTGAAGCTTTCTTT. It specifies CAISGGDRLNTEAFF.

The chain carries TRBV2 and TRBJ1-2; D unresolved. V dropped 2 bases and J dropped 8 bases, with 12 bases sitting between them. Looked up from germline, CDR1 is SNHLY and CDR2 is FYNNEI. The CDR3 is 13 residues long. The DNA of the CDR3 is TGTGCCAGCAGTGAAAGCCAGCTCCTCGGCTACACCTTC. This encodes CASSESQLLGYTF.

This clone was detected once. The chain combines TRBV28 with TRBJ1-2; no firm D call. V lost 6 bases to trimming and J lost 7 bases, with 18 bases between them. The CDR3 runs 14 residues. Germline V CDR1 and CDR2: MDHEN, SYDVKM. CDR3 in DNA: TGTGCCAGCAGCCTACCCGGACTCGAAGGTGGCTACACCTTC. Protein product: CASSLPGLEGGYTF.

J is TRBJ2-1 and V is TRBV6-6, with 11 bases matching TRBD2. Germline lookup yields CDR1 MNHNY and CDR2 SVGAGI (reference sequence). V trimming: 2 bases; J trimming: 4 bases; junction bases outside the gene matches: 4. This CDR3 spans 16 amino acids. CDR3 DNA sequence: TGTGCCAGCAGTTACCCGACTAGCGGGATTTACAATGAGCAGTTCTTC. Translation gives CASSYPTSGIYNEQFF.

The genes are TRBV25-1 and TRBJ1-1; D remains unclear. The CDR3 is 12 amino acids. The V gene's germline CDR1 is MGHDK and CDR2 SYGVNS. Trimming removed 7 bases at V and 0 bases at J, with 6 bases between. The CDR3 bases are TGTGCCAGCATAAGTATGAACACTGAAGCTTTCTTT. Protein: CASISMNTEAFF.

DNA of the CDR3: TGTGCCAGCTCACGCCCCGGGGGGGGCACAGATACGCAGTATTTT. Protein: CASSRPGGGTDTQYF. The rearrangement uses TRBV18 and TRBJ2-3; 8 positions agree with TRBD2. The CDR3 is 15 residues long. V was pared by 4 bases and J by 1 base, with 4 bases of the junction left unmatched. Germline loops: CDR1 KGHSH, CDR2 LQKENI.

The gene calls are TRBV10-1 and TRBJ2-5, with D hard to call. The V end lost 4 bases, the J end lost 4 bases, and 7 bases lay between the germline ends. CDR3 length: 12 residues. Germline values: CDR1 WNHNN, CDR2 SYGVQD (reference sequence). Here the CDR3 DNA reads TGCGCCAGCAGTGGGTCCCGAGAGACCCAGTACTTC. This encodes CASSGSRETQYF.

As to this clone: Compared with germline, one end of the junction differs, possibly owing to a read error. The chain carries TRBV7-7 and TRBJ2-2; D remains unclear. Per the germline V gene, CDR1 is SSHAT and CDR2 is FNYEAQ (reference sequence). This CDR3 spans 13 amino acids. The CDR3 sequence is CASSLTNTGELFF. The CDR3 DNA sequence: TGTGCTAGCAGCTTAACTAACACCGGGGAGCTGTTTTTT. Complete variable domain (other parts from reference TRBV7-7 and TRBJ2-2): GAGVSQSPRYKVTKRGQDVTLRCDPISSHATLYWYQQALGQGPEFLTYFNYEAQPDKSGLPSDRFSAERPEGSISTLTIQRTEQRDSAMYRCASSLTNTGELFFGEGSRLTVL.

This clone was counted only a few times. The rearrangement uses TRBV6-5 and TRBJ2-6; D gene unclear. The CDR3 extends over 16 amino acids. V was clipped by 0 bases and J by 0 bases, with 6 bases between them. Germline lookup yields CDR1 MNHEY and CDR2 SVGAGI. As DNA, the CDR3 is TGTGCCAGCAGTTACTCGCCCTCCTCTGGGGCCAACGTCCTGACTTTC. Amino acids: CASSYSPSSGANVLTF.

The chain has TRBV11-2 and TRBJ2-1, with 7 bases identical to TRBD2. J was trimmed by 7 bases and V by 3 bases; bases with no gene match: 12. The CDR3 is made up of 16 amino acids. Germline V gene data show CDR1 as SGHAT and CDR2 as FQNNGV. CDR3 sequence (DNA): TGTGCCAGCAGCTTTAGGACTAGAGGAGGGGATAATGAGCAGTTCTTC. Translating it yields CASSFRTRGGDNEQFF. Combining the CDR3 with reference TRBV11-2 and TRBJ2-1 gives the whole variable domain EAGVAQSPRYKIIEKRQSVAFWCNPISGHATLYWYQQILGQGPKLLIQFQNNGVVDDSQLPKDRFSAERLKGVDSTLKIQPAKLEDSAVYLCASSFRTRGGDNEQFFGPGTRLTVL.

V usage is TRBV27 and J usage is TRBJ2-1; 13 bases map to TRBD2. Germline values: CDR1 MNHEY, CDR2 SMNVEV (reference sequence). The CDR3 spans 15 residues. The V gene end was trimmed by 3 bases and the J gene end by 6 bases; junction bases not matched to a gene: 2. In DNA form, the CDR3 reads TGTGCCAGCAGTTTGACTAGCGGGAGGCCCAATGAGCAGTTCTTC. Translated, it gives CASSLTSGRPNEQFF.

This chain joins TRBV30 and TRBJ2-7, with D possibly being TRBD2 (6 bases). CDR1 GTSNPN and CDR2 SVGIG come from the germline V gene (reference sequence). This CDR3 is built from 13 residues. Deletions cut 0 bases from V and 3 bases from J, with 9 bases between. CDR3 nucleotides: TGTGCCTGGAGTGTGGGCGGGGTCTACGAGCAGTACTTC. It encodes CAWSVGGVYEQYF.

The rearrangement uses TRBV13 and TRBJ2-1; 9 positions match TRBD2. J lost 0 bases, V lost 3 bases, and 9 bases had no gene match. The CDR3 runs to 18 residues. Per germline, CDR1 PRHDT and CDR2 FYEKMQ (reference sequence). The CDR3 protein is CASSFYILAGDSYNEQFF. CDR3 nucleotide sequence: TGTGCCAGCAGCTTCTACATTTTAGCGGGGGACTCCTACAATGAGCAGTTCTTC.

This clone showed up just once. The chain combines TRBV2 with TRBJ1-5; 8 bases are a match to TRBD1. CDR3 length equals 14 residues. V lost 4 bases and J lost 3; bases outside the gene matches: 2. The germline CDR1 and CDR2 sequences are SNHLY and FYNNEI. For the CDR3, the DNA is TGTGCCAGCAGTGGGACAGGGAACAATCAGCCCCAGCATTTT. Its translation: CASSGTGNNQPQHF. The complete variable domain, with remaining parts taken from reference TRBV2 and TRBJ1-5, reads EPEVTQTPSHQVTQMGQEVILRCVPISNHLYFYWYRQILGQKVEFLVSFYNNEISEKSEIFDDQFSVERPDGSNFTLKIRSTKLEDSAMYFCASSGTGNNQPQHFGDGTRLSIL.

Written as DNA, the CDR3 is TGCGCCAGCAGCCCCGGGACAGGGTCCGGCTACACCTTC. Translating gives CASSPGTGSGYTF. The chain combines TRBV5-1 with TRBJ1-2; 9 nucleotides line up with TRBD1. Germline V lookup: CDR1 SGHRS, CDR2 YFSETQ. The length of the CDR3 is 13 residues. The V and J ends lost 4 bases and 8 bases, in that order; junction bases with no gene match: 6.

The rearrangement joins TRBV29-1 to TRBJ1-2; 7 nucleotides agree with TRBD1. Germline CDR1 is SQVTM and CDR2 is ANQGSEA. This CDR3 comprises 13 residues. V shed 7 bases, J shed 1 base, and the junction held 6 bases outside the gene matches. The CDR3 loop reads CSGGDRHNYGYTF. CDR3 coding DNA: TGCAGCGGGGGGGACAGACATAACTATGGCTACACCTTC.

This chain joins TRBV9 and TRBJ2-2; 10 nucleotides align to TRBD2. The CDR3 is 17 amino acids. CDR1 is SGDLS and CDR2 is YYNGEE in the germline V gene. The junction had 3 bases not matched to a gene; V was cut back by 0 bases and J by 1 base. CDR3 sequence reads: CASSVGGTSVNTGELFF. DNA for the CDR3: TGTGCCAGCAGCGTAGGGGGGACTAGCGTGAACACCGGGGAGCTGTTTTTT. Based on the CDR3 plus reference TRBV9 and TRBJ2-2, the full variable domain is DSGVTQTPKHLITATGQRVTLRCSPRSGDLSVYWYQQSLDQGLQFLIQYYNGEERAKGNILERFSAQQFPDLHSELNLSSLELGDSALYFCASSVGGTSVNTGELFFGEGSRLTVL.

V is TRBV7-9 and J is TRBJ1-4; 7 positions agree with TRBD1. V shed 2 bases and J 3 bases; nucleotides not matched to a gene: 3. The CDR3 is 15 amino acids. The germline V gene encodes CDR1 SEHNR and CDR2 FQNEAQ (reference sequence). The CDR3 loop reads CASSLQGDPNEKLFF. The CDR3 DNA follows: TGTGCCAGCAGCTTACAGGGGGACCCTAATGAAAAACTGTTTTTT.

The rearrangement links TRBV10-3 to TRBJ2-2; 7 positions agree with TRBD1. The CDR3 covers 14 residues. Per the germline V gene, CDR1 is ENHRY and CDR2 is SYGVKD. V shed 6 bases, J shed 3 bases, and the junction held 4 bases outside the gene matches. The CDR3 sequence is CAIRVDRDTGELFF. As DNA, the CDR3 is TGTGCCATCAGAGTCGACAGGGACACCGGGGAGCTGTTTTTT.

The rearrangement links TRBV28 to TRBJ1-1; D unclear. This CDR3 comprises 12 residues. In germline, CDR1 is MDHEN, CDR2 SYDVKM. V gave up 4 bases and J gave up 10 bases, with 13 bases separating them. The CDR3 region is CASSSGKSGAFF. The DNA for the CDR3 is TGTGCCAGCAGTTCCGGTAAGAGTGGAGCTTTCTTT.

The rearrangement links TRBV4-2 to TRBJ2-5; 11 bases match TRBD2. Germline V gene lookup returns CDR1 LGHNA and CDR2 YNFKEQ. The CDR3 contains 16 residues. J gave up 4 bases and V 3 bases, and 7 bases lay outside the gene matches. The CDR3: CASSQVSGGALETQYF. The CDR3 DNA reads as TGTGCCAGCAGCCAGGTTAGCGGGGGGGCCTTAGAGACCCAGTACTTC.